These T cell receptor beta chains were read from a single sample in a study of blood T cells in healthy people across ages. A single record per CDR3 protein comes from TCRdb applying MiXCR to the 5' RACE reads. The table lists some 760,000 distinct CDR3 sequences, around a quarter of them singletons. A further study also used this sample, focusing on T cells of mothers and their children.

The specimen was blood. These receptors were collected from a boy between 10 and 17 years old in good health. CDR3s include the opening cysteine and the closing phenylalanine or tryptophan. D genes are given only for firm matches. Expanded clones are given a class, and other clones once, few, many or no size at all.

d_gene: TRBD2
v_gene: TRBV12-3/TRBV12-4
abundance: few
j_gene: TRBJ2-7
CDR3aa: CASSAGSGSYEQYF
CDR3nt: TGTGCCAGCAGCGCCGGTAGCGGGAGTTACGAGCAGTACTTC

d_gene: TRBD1
v_gene: TRBV29-1
abundance: .
j_gene: TRBJ2-3
CDR3aa: CSGTGGSPGTYF
CDR3nt: TGCAGCGGAACAGGGGGCTCTCCGGGGACGTATTTT

d_gene: TRBD1
v_gene: TRBV29-1
abundance: few
j_gene: TRBJ2-1
CDR3aa: CSSQRDSFYNEQFF
CDR3nt: TGCAGCTCCCAAAGGGACAGTTTTTACAATGAGCAGTTCTTC

d_gene: .
v_gene: TRBV3-1
abundance: few
j_gene: TRBJ1-4
CDR3aa: CASRRRTGNEKLFF
CDR3nt: TGTGCCAGCAGGCGTCGGACGGGAAATGAAAAACTGTTTTTT

d_gene: .
v_gene: TRBV20-1
abundance: once
j_gene: TRBJ2-5
CDR3aa: CSASGDMATYQETQYF
CDR3nt: TGCAGTGCTAGTGGCGATATGGCTACGTACCAAGAGACCCAGTACTTC

d_gene: TRBD2
v_gene: TRBV29-1
abundance: .
j_gene: TRBJ2-7
CDR3aa: CSARPLAGTEEQYF
CDR3nt: TGCAGCGCCCGCCCGTTAGCGGGGACCGAGGAGCAGTACTTC

d_gene: TRBD1
v_gene: TRBV29-1
abundance: .
j_gene: TRBJ2-1
CDR3aa: CSASRDRGEQFF
CDR3nt: TGCAGCGCCTCCCGGGACAGGGGTGAGCAGTTCTTC

d_gene: TRBD2
v_gene: TRBV20-1
abundance: .
j_gene: TRBJ2-3
CDR3aa: CSAWTSGSLDTQYF
CDR3nt: TGCAGTGCTTGGACTAGCGGGAGTTTAGATACGCAGTATTTT

d_gene: TRBD1
v_gene: TRBV28
abundance: .
j_gene: TRBJ2-7
CDR3aa: CASTGTGRAEQYF
CDR3nt: TGTGCCAGCACCGGGACAGGGCGAGCCGAGCAGTACTTC

d_gene: .
v_gene: TRBV4-1
abundance: .
j_gene: TRBJ2-3
CDR3aa: CASSQERLTDTQYF
CDR3nt: TGCGCCAGCAGCCAAGAGAGGCTCACAGATACGCAGTATTTT

d_gene: .
v_gene: TRBV11-1
abundance: .
j_gene: TRBJ2-5
CDR3aa: CASSLRGGPRLQEAQYF
CDR3nt: TGTGCCAGCAGCTTACGAGGAGGGCCCCGCCTACAAGAGGCCCAGTACTTC

d_gene: TRBD1
v_gene: TRBV24-1
abundance: few
j_gene: TRBJ2-7
CDR3aa: CATSDTRTGAYEQYF
CDR3nt: TGTGCCACCAGTGACACCCGGACAGGGGCCTACGAGCAGTACTTC

d_gene: TRBD1
v_gene: TRBV7-8
abundance: .
j_gene: TRBJ2-7
CDR3aa: CASSFRQGRTYEQYF
CDR3nt: TGTGCCAGCAGCTTTCGACAGGGGAGAACCTACGAGCAGTACTTC

d_gene: .
v_gene: TRBV10-3
abundance: .
j_gene: TRBJ2-3
CDR3aa: CAIRRAEGDFTQYF
CDR3nt: TGTGCCATCAGGCGCGCGGAGGGGGATTTTACGCAGTATTTT

d_gene: TRBD2
v_gene: TRBV29-1
abundance: .
j_gene: TRBJ2-7
CDR3aa: CSVEETGEGYEQYF
CDR3nt: TGCAGCGTTGAAGAAACGGGGGAGGGGTACGAGCAGTACTTC

d_gene: .
v_gene: TRBV4-3
abundance: .
j_gene: TRBJ2-5
CDR3aa: CASSQEEGAWEQYF
CDR3nt: TGCGCCAGCAGCCAAGAGGAGGGGGCCTGGGAGCAGTACTTC

d_gene: TRBD1
v_gene: TRBV5-4
abundance: .
j_gene: TRBJ1-2
CDR3aa: CASTDRESYGYTF
CDR3nt: TGTGCCAGCACCGACAGGGAATCTTATGGCTACACCTTC

d_gene: .
v_gene: TRBV3-1
abundance: .
j_gene: TRBJ1-1
CDR3aa: CASSQDPGAPGDTEAFF
CDR3nt: TGTGCCAGCAGCCAAGATCCCGGGGCCCCAGGGGACACTGAAGCTTTCTTT

d_gene: .
v_gene: TRBV7-9
abundance: few
j_gene: TRBJ2-4
CDR3aa: CAIRDEKNIQYF
CDR3nt: TGTGCCATCCGGGACGAGAAAAACATTCAGTACTTC

d_gene: TRBD1
v_gene: TRBV5-1
abundance: .
j_gene: TRBJ2-5
CDR3aa: CASSLVPRTGEDEQYF
CDR3nt: TGCGCCAGCAGCTTAGTCCCCCGGACAGGGGAGGATGAGCAGTACTTC

d_gene: .
v_gene: TRBV10-1
abundance: few
j_gene: TRBJ2-5
CDR3aa: CASSEVAGQETQYF
CDR3nt: TGCGCCAGCAGTGAAGTGGCAGGACAAGAGACCCAGTACTTC

d_gene: .
v_gene: TRBV20-1
abundance: .
j_gene: TRBJ2-1
CDR3aa: CSARERISSYNEQFF
CDR3nt: TGCAGTGCTAGAGAGCGGATAAGCTCCTACAATGAGCAGTTCTTC

d_gene: .
v_gene: TRBV18
abundance: .
j_gene: TRBJ2-7
CDR3aa: CASSPSWSRQGMDEQYF
CDR3nt: TGTGCCAGCTCACCTTCTTGGTCGAGGCAGGGAATGGACGAGCAGTACTTC

d_gene: TRBD1
v_gene: TRBV28
abundance: .
j_gene: TRBJ1-1
CDR3aa: CASSPTGEVTEAFF
CDR3nt: TGTGCCAGCAGTCCGACAGGGGAGGTCACTGAAGCTTTCTTT

d_gene: .
v_gene: TRBV5-1
abundance: .
j_gene: TRBJ2-3
CDR3aa: CASSSPSTQNTQYF
CDR3nt: TGCGCCAGCAGCTCCCCCTCGACTCAAAATACGCAGTATTTT

d_gene: .
v_gene: TRBV28
abundance: few
j_gene: TRBJ2-4
CDR3aa: CASSLPQRGKNIQYF
CDR3nt: TGTGCCAGCAGTTTACCTCAACGTGGCAAAAACATTCAGTACTTC

d_gene: .
v_gene: TRBV14
abundance: .
j_gene: TRBJ2-3
CDR3aa: CASSHSDTQYF
CDR3nt: TGTGCCAGCAGCCATAGTGATACGCAGTATTTT

d_gene: .
v_gene: TRBV24-1
abundance: few
j_gene: TRBJ1-2
CDR3aa: CATSDPSSNYGYTF
CDR3nt: TGTGCCACCAGTGACCCCAGTTCCAACTATGGCTACACCTTC

d_gene: .
v_gene: TRBV20-1
abundance: few
j_gene: TRBJ2-4
CDR3aa: CSAGDYRDGNIQYF
CDR3nt: TGCAGTGCTGGAGATTACAGGGATGGGAACATTCAGTACTTC

d_gene: .
v_gene: TRBV20-1
abundance: few
j_gene: TRBJ1-1
CDR3aa: CSAFGGWTEAFF
CDR3nt: TGCAGTGCTTTCGGGGGCTGGACTGAAGCTTTCTTT

d_gene: .
v_gene: TRBV12-3/TRBV12-4
abundance: few
j_gene: TRBJ1-1
CDR3aa: CASSSPPQGTWEAFF
CDR3nt: TGTGCCAGCAGTTCACCCCCACAGGGCACATGGGAAGCTTTCTTT

d_gene: .
v_gene: TRBV10-3
abundance: few
j_gene: TRBJ2-1
CDR3aa: CAISESPGGAYNEQFF
CDR3nt: TGTGCCATCAGTGAGTCGCCAGGGGGGGCCTACAATGAGCAGTTCTTC

d_gene: TRBD1
v_gene: TRBV29-1
abundance: .
j_gene: TRBJ2-5
CDR3aa: CSVEPRRQGTETQYF
CDR3nt: TGCAGCGTTGAACCCCGAAGACAGGGGACAGAGACCCAGTACTTC

d_gene: .
v_gene: TRBV20-1
abundance: .
j_gene: TRBJ2-7
CDR3aa: CSARSGLSYEQYF
CDR3nt: TGCAGTGCTAGATCCGGACTGAGCTACGAGCAGTACTTC

d_gene: .
v_gene: TRBV5-6
abundance: .
j_gene: TRBJ1-1
CDR3aa: CASSLAVTNTEAFF
CDR3nt: TGTGCCAGCAGCTTGGCAGTGACGAACACTGAAGCTTTCTTT

d_gene: TRBD1
v_gene: TRBV3-1
abundance: .
j_gene: TRBJ2-3
CDR3aa: CASSQETGAIPDTQYF
CDR3nt: TGTGCCAGCAGCCAAGAGACAGGGGCTATCCCAGATACGCAGTATTTT

d_gene: .
v_gene: TRBV6-6
abundance: few
j_gene: TRBJ2-5
CDR3aa: CASSAGGGETKTQYF
CDR3nt: TGTGCCAGCAGCGCCGGGGGCGGAGAGACAAAGACCCAGTACTTC

d_gene: TRBD2
v_gene: TRBV29-1
abundance: .
j_gene: TRBJ2-2
CDR3aa: CSVGLAGVAGELFF
CDR3nt: TGCAGCGTTGGGCTAGCGGGAGTTGCCGGGGAGCTGTTTTTT

d_gene: TRBD1
v_gene: TRBV7-9
abundance: few
j_gene: TRBJ1-1
CDR3aa: CASSSGQLNTEAFF
CDR3nt: TGTGCCAGCAGCTCGGGACAGTTGAACACTGAAGCTTTCTTT